The table lists the clone carrying this T cell receptor (beta chain) with a count of one. Its matching antigen is unknown. This sample stems from a study of long-term antiretroviral therapy in people with HIV. Broader study findings: Regardless of time point, clones expanded before ART dominated the repertoire.

The CDR3 loop spans 15 amino acids. In germline, CDR1 is SGHRS, CDR2 YFSETQ. V lost 4 bases and J lost 7; bases outside the gene matches: 10. Survey level was the resolution at which the v3.0 immunoSEQ assay ran. Sequencing was performed with immunoSEQ multiplex PCR; in TCRdb, only in-frame clones are kept and a portion is missing. The repertoire holds just under 40,000 clones, around 88% seen once, with approximately 4.1% in the top ten. This material consisted of unsorted PBMCs, taken just before starting antiretroviral therapy. This receptor was identified in a woman between 18 and 30 years old with HIV. The chain combines TRBV5-1 with TRBJ1-5; TRBD1 aligns across 8 bases. CDR3 nucleotide sequence: TGCGCCAGCAGCCCCGGACAGGGAAGGAACCAGCCCCAGCATTTT. Protein product: CASSPGQGRNQPQHF.